The source of this TCR beta chain is a study of blood T cell repertoires in COVID-19. CDR1 and CDR2 (germline): LNHDA, SQIVND (reference sequence). This CDR3 contains 14 residues. After removal of 5 bases from V and 6 bases from J, the junction contained 5 bases not matched to a gene. Clones were read by immunoSEQ multiplex PCR, and TCRdb kept only the in-frame ones, dropping some. Of some 180,000 clones in the sample, approximately 80% were seen once. The clonotype was recovered from a woman of 80 years or more with COVID-19, enrolled during active disease. The rearrangement uses TRBV19 and TRBJ1-4; the match to TRBD1 covers 8 bases. Input material: peripheral blood. The CDR3 DNA reads as TGTGCCAGTAGTGGGCAGGGGGCCTATGAAAAACTGTTTTTT. Protein sequence: CASSGQGAYEKLFF.